A single sample gave rise to the 31 T cell receptor beta chains below, sequenced in a study of cytomegalovirus exposure and HLA in healthy donors. This PCR relied on a set of 60 Vbeta primers and 13 Jbeta primers. Using immunoSEQ multiplex PCR, the repertoire was profiled, and TCRdb retains in-frame clones only, with some absent. This sample yields over 75,000 clones, of which around 80% are seen a single time; under 0.8% belongs to the top ten. Sample: PBMCs. All receptors derive from a woman aged 60-75 years in good health and CMV-seronegative.

The chain uses TRBV7-9 and TRBJ2-1, with TRBD1 matching 7 bases. From germline, CDR1 is SEHNR and CDR2 FQNEAQ (reference sequence). CDR3 length: 15 residues. J was trimmed by 5 bases and V by 2 bases; bases with no gene match: 6. CDR3 DNA sequence: TGTGCCAGCAGCTTATGGGGACAGAAAGACAATGAGCAGTTCTTC. Translated: CASSLWGQKDNEQFF.

This clone showed up just a few times. V and J are TRBV11-2 and TRBJ1-2; TRBD1 might be the D (5 bases). V was shortened by 1 base and J by 4 bases, with 19 bases between the two germline ends. This CDR3 is 17 amino acids long. Germline CDR1 and CDR2: SGHAT and FQNNGV. CDR3 nucleotide sequence: TGTGCCAGCAGCTTAGGCTTGACAGACGGATACCGCTATGGCTACACCTTC. Translating it yields CASSLGLTDGYRYGYTF. The variable domain in full, completed from reference TRBV11-2 and TRBJ1-2, reads EAGVAQSPRYKIIEKRQSVAFWCNPISGHATLYWYQQILGQGPKLLIQFQNNGVVDDSQLPKDRFSAERLKGVDSTLKIQPAKLEDSAVYLCASSLGLTDGYRYGYTFGSGTRLTVV.

This chain links TRBV7-6 with TRBJ1-3; D uncertain. V was clipped by 3 bases and J by 5 bases, with 8 bases between them. The CDR3 covers 13 residues. Germline-derived CDR1 and CDR2 are SGHVS and FNYEAQ. The CDR3 bases are TGTGCCAGCAGCTTCGGAGACCGAAACACCATATATTTT. Its protein is CASSFGDRNTIYF.

The gene calls are TRBV6-5 and TRBJ2-1; unclear D gene. CDR1 and CDR2 from the germline V gene are MNHEY and SVGAGI. V was clipped by 0 bases and J by 2 bases, with 8 bases between them. The CDR3 is 15 amino acids. CDR3 sequence reads: CASSYSWQAYNEQFF. Written as DNA, the CDR3 is TGTGCCAGCAGTTACTCGTGGCAAGCCTACAATGAGCAGTTCTTC.

In this sample, this clone turned up once. The chain employs TRBV7-2 and TRBJ1-1; D is undetermined. The CDR3 sequence is 12 residues long. V shed 5 bases and J shed 4 bases, with 8 bases lying between them. Germline CDR1 is SGHTA and CDR2 is FQGNSA. CDR3 in amino acids: CASSPPGTEAFF. In nucleotides, the CDR3 is TGTGCCAGCAGCCCTCCGGGCACTGAAGCTTTCTTT.

The V and J genes are TRBV6-6 and TRBJ1-1, with D maybe TRBD1 (5 bases). The CDR3 is made up of 14 amino acids. V lost 3 bases and J lost 4, with 12 bases in between. CDR1 MNHNY and CDR2 SVGAGI come from the germline V gene (reference sequence). The CDR3 sequence is CASSYQGGITEAFF. The CDR3 coding sequence is TGTGCCAGCAGTTATCAGGGCGGGATCACTGAAGCTTTCTTT.

This rearrangement joins TRBV29-1 to TRBJ1-2, with TRBD1 matching 9 bases. With V trimmed by 5 bases and J by 1 base, 2 bases remained unmatched. This CDR3 contains 13 residues. From germline, CDR1 is SQVTM and CDR2 ANQGSEA. The DNA for the CDR3 is TGCAGCGTTTGGGACAGGGTTAACTATGGCTACACCTTC. Amino acids: CSVWDRVNYGYTF.

The chain is built from TRBV9 and TRBJ1-1; 9 bases are shared with TRBD1. J was trimmed by 1 base and V by 4 bases; bases with no gene match: 5. The CDR3 sequence is 15 residues long. Germline lookup yields CDR1 SGDLS and CDR2 YYNGEE. DNA of the CDR3: TGTGCCAGCAGCTTAACGGGACAGGGGAACACTGAAGCTTTCTTT. This translates into CASSLTGQGNTEAFF.

The chain links TRBV7-2 to TRBJ1-1, with D unclear. Germline-derived CDR1 and CDR2 are SGHTA and FQGNSA. Trimming removed 0 bases from V and 9 bases from J, with 11 bases in between. The CDR3 length is 13 residues. CDR3 nucleotide sequence: TGTGCCAGCAGCTTAGCGAGACCAGGAAAAGCTTTCTTT. It translates to CASSLARPGKAFF.

The chain uses TRBV28 and TRBJ1-2; the match to TRBD1 covers 7 bases. CDR1 MDHEN and CDR2 SYDVKM come from the germline V gene. Trimming took 3 bases from V and 2 from J; bases not matched to a gene: 9. This CDR3 has 16 amino acids. The CDR3 spells CASSLVSATGNYGYTF. CDR3 nucleotides: TGTGCCAGCAGTTTGGTATCGGCGACAGGGAACTATGGCTACACCTTC.

The rearrangement joins TRBV30 to TRBJ2-7, with 10 bases fitting TRBD1. J gave up 7 bases and V 4 bases, and 10 bases lay outside the gene matches. Germline V gene sequence: CDR1 GTSNPN, CDR2 SVGIG (reference sequence). This CDR3 region has 14 residues. The CDR3 coding sequence is TGTGCCTGGACCTACCGGGACAGGGGTGGAGAGCAGTACTTC. Translating gives CAWTYRDRGGEQYF.

This rearrangement joins TRBV5-8 to TRBJ2-5; TRBD2 aligns across 11 bases. The CDR3 length is 16 residues. V was pared by 7 bases and J by 2 bases, with 10 bases of the junction left unmatched. Germline assignment: CDR1 SGHTS and CDR2 YDEGEE. The CDR3 region is CASLGLAGISQETQYF. In DNA, the CDR3 is TGTGCCAGCCTAGGACTAGCGGGTATTTCTCAAGAGACCCAGTACTTC.

This clone was seen only once. The V call is TRBV6-6, the J call TRBJ2-1; TRBD2 matches 9 bases. V shed 6 bases, J shed 4 bases, and the junction held 10 bases outside the gene matches. The germline CDR1 and CDR2 sequences are MNHNY and SVGAGI (reference sequence). The CDR3 contains 16 residues. This CDR3 is CASSDQTSGPYNEQFF. CDR3 DNA: TGTGCCAGCAGCGACCAAACTAGCGGGCCTTACAATGAGCAGTTCTTC.

The chain is built from TRBV5-6 and TRBJ1-1, with a possible D match to TRBD1 (5 bases). V dropped 2 bases and J dropped 4 bases, with 15 bases sitting between them. Germline lookup yields CDR1 SGHDT and CDR2 YYEEEE. There are 15 residues in the CDR3. This CDR3 reads CASSFLFRDSTEAFF. CDR3 nucleotides: TGTGCCAGCAGCTTCCTGTTCAGGGATAGCACTGAAGCTTTCTTT. Full variable domain (missing parts from reference TRBV5-6 and TRBJ1-1): DAGVTQSPTHLIKTRGQQVTLRCSPKSGHDTVSWYQQALGQGPQFIFQYYEEEERQRGNFPDRFSGHQFPNYSSELNVNALLLGDSALYLCASSFLFRDSTEAFFGQGTRLTVV.

This clone has a handful of counts. The rearrangement joins TRBV6-1 to TRBJ1-2, with 9 bases lining up with TRBD1. J was trimmed by 5 bases and V by 5 bases; bases with no gene match: 6. CDR3 length: 14 amino acids. CDR1 and CDR2 (germline): MNHNS, SASEGT. The CDR3: CASSRGGTGYGYTF. The CDR3 DNA reads as TGTGCCAGCAGTCGGGGTGGGACAGGGTATGGCTACACCTTC.

This clone was picked up a small number of times. The CDR3 coding sequence is TGTGCCAGTAGCTCAGGGCGGGGTGAAAAACTGTTTTTT. Translation: CASSSGRGEKLFF. The chain combines TRBV19 with TRBJ1-4; tentative D call: TRBD1 (5 bases). Germline CDR1 and CDR2: LNHDA and SQIVND (reference sequence). The CDR3 extends over 13 amino acids. V lost 6 bases and J lost 7, with 12 bases in between.

The V and J genes are TRBV5-4 and TRBJ2-3, with 11 bases lining up with TRBD2. After removal of 0 bases from V and 2 bases from J, the junction contained 8 bases not matched to a gene. Germline CDR1 is SGHNT and CDR2 is YYREEE (reference sequence). The CDR3 extends over 18 amino acids. CDR3 loop: CASSLAGLAGGTTDTQYF. Written as DNA, the CDR3 is TGTGCCAGCAGCTTGGCCGGGCTAGCGGGGGGTACCACAGATACGCAGTATTTT.

The J gene is TRBJ2-5, the V gene TRBV10-3; D possibly corresponds to TRBD1 (6 bases). This CDR3 has 13 amino acids. Per the germline V gene, CDR1 is ENHRY and CDR2 is SYGVKD. V was shortened by 2 bases and J by 2 bases, with 6 bases between the two germline ends. The CDR3 region is CAISEGQQETQYF. Here the CDR3 DNA reads TGTGCCATCAGTGAGGGACAGCAAGAGACCCAGTACTTC.

The gene calls are TRBV27 and TRBJ2-5; weak D call: TRBD2 (6 bases). This CDR3 region has 13 residues. Trimming took 2 bases from V and 5 from J, leaving 9 bases between them. The germline V gene has CDR1 MNHEY and CDR2 SMNVEV (reference sequence). The CDR3 spells CASSLAGWETQYF. CDR3 DNA sequence: TGTGCCAGCAGTTTAGCGGGGTGGGAGACCCAGTACTTC.

This clone appeared a few times. In DNA, the CDR3 is TGCGCCAGCAGTGAAAACAGGGTGGGAAGGTACACTGAAGCTTTCTTT. Its translation: CASSENRVGRYTEAFF. The rearrangement links TRBV10-1 to TRBJ1-1; D is perhaps TRBD1 (6 bases). The V end lost 3 bases, the J end lost 3 bases, and 17 bases lay between the germline ends. Per germline, CDR1 WNHNN and CDR2 SYGVQD (reference sequence). The CDR3 covers 16 residues.

The chain joins TRBV12-5 to TRBJ2-2; 10 bases match TRBD1. The length of the CDR3 is 17 residues. Germline CDR1 reads LGHNT; CDR2 reads FRNRAP. The V gene end was trimmed by 3 bases and the J gene end by 8 bases; junction bases not matched to a gene: 12. CDR3 loop: CASGFSPGQGLAGELFF. The DNA of the CDR3 is TGTGCTAGTGGTTTCTCTCCGGGACAGGGGTTGGCTGGGGAGCTGTTTTTT.

The gene calls are TRBV30 and TRBJ1-6; D is unresolved. The germline V gene has CDR1 GTSNPN and CDR2 SVGIG (reference sequence). V was cut by 1 base and J by 9 bases, with 19 bases left in between. This CDR3 is built from 16 residues. Here the CDR3 DNA reads TGTGCCTGGAGTGACGCCGCGCCCTCGGCGGGTTCACCCCTCCACTTT. This gives the protein CAWSDAAPSAGSPLHF.

This clone showed up just a few times. The gene calls are TRBV7-2 and TRBJ2-7, with TRBD1 identical over 9 bases. CDR3 size: 15 residues. V trimming: 8 bases; J trimming: 4 bases; junction bases outside the gene matches: 12. Germline CDR1 reads SGHTA; CDR2 reads FQGNSA. CDR3 sequence (DNA): TGTGCCAGCGCCCCGCGAGGGACAGGGTGGTACGAGCAGTACTTC. Its protein product is CASAPRGTGWYEQYF.

This sequence joins TRBV5-1 and TRBJ2-7; perhaps TRBD2 as D (6 bases). Trimming took 0 bases from V and 0 from J, leaving 13 bases between them. CDR3 length equals 16 residues. Germline V gene sequence: CDR1 SGHRS, CDR2 YFSETQ. CDR3 in amino acids: CASSLVGGKSSYEQYF. CDR3 bases: TGCGCCAGCAGCTTGGTTGGCGGGAAAAGCTCCTACGAGCAGTACTTC. Full variable domain (missing parts from reference TRBV5-1 and TRBJ2-7): KAGVTQTPRYLIKTRGQQVTLSCSPISGHRSVSWYQQTPGQGLQFLFEYFSETQRNKGNFPGRFSGRQFSNSRSEMNVSTLELGDSALYLCASSLVGGKSSYEQYFGPGTRLTVT.

This chain connects TRBV5-4 to TRBJ2-7; 11 bases fit TRBD2. From germline, CDR1 is SGHNT and CDR2 YYREEE (reference sequence). This CDR3 has 15 amino acids. V dropped 4 bases and J dropped 2; count of bases not matched to a gene: 5. In DNA form, the CDR3 reads TGTGCCAGCAGCACCGGGACTAGCGGTGCCTACGAGCAGTACTTC. It translates to CASSTGTSGAYEQYF.

The chain uses TRBV7-8 and TRBJ1-1; TRBD1 agrees at 9 bases. The V segment lost 5 bases and the J segment 7 bases; nucleotides outside the gene matches: 14. CDR1 and CDR2 from the germline V gene are SGHVS and FQNEAQ. This CDR3 has 16 residues. CDR3 region: CASSRSPGQGSGEAFF. DNA for the CDR3: TGTGCCAGCAGCCGTTCTCCGGGACAGGGATCGGGTGAAGCTTTCTTT.

For this clone: The sample contains more than one DNA sequence encoding this CDR3. V usage is TRBV6-5 and J usage is TRBJ2-7; a weak D match, TRBD1 (7 bases). The germline V gene encodes CDR1 MNHEY and CDR2 SVGAGI. Trimming cost V 2 bases and J 1 base, with 12 bases left between them. This CDR3 has 15 residues. The CDR3: CASSYGAGGSYEQYF. Written as DNA, the CDR3 is TGTGCCAGCAGTTACGGGGCAGGGGGGTCCTACGAGCAGTACTTC.

The V call is TRBV9, the J call TRBJ1-2, with D unclear. The CDR3 is made up of 13 amino acids. Trimming removed 3 bases at V and 3 bases at J, with 9 bases between. Germline V gene sequence: CDR1 SGDLS, CDR2 YYNGEE. CDR3 residues: CASSAEEYYGYTF. The CDR3 DNA sequence: TGTGCCAGCAGCGCTGAAGAGTACTATGGCTACACCTTC.

The chain is built from TRBV6-1 and TRBJ1-5; 10 bases align to TRBD1. CDR3 length: 15 amino acids. CDR1 is MNHNS, CDR2 SASEGT, per germline. The V and J ends lost 7 bases and 6 bases, in that order; junction bases with no gene match: 9. The CDR3 region has the DNA TGTGCCAGCATCCGGGACAGGGGAGGGGGTCAGCCCCAGCATTTT. This gives the protein CASIRDRGGGQPQHF.

V is TRBV2 and J is TRBJ1-1; D possibly corresponds to TRBD1 (6 bases). V was shortened by 7 bases and J by 4 bases, with 10 bases between the two germline ends. The CDR3 contains 12 residues. Germline V gene lookup returns CDR1 SNHLY and CDR2 FYNNEI. The DNA of the CDR3 is TGTGCCAGCACAGGGGATGTCACTGAAGCTTTCTTT. Protein product: CASTGDVTEAFF. Supplemented by reference TRBV2 and TRBJ1-1, the full variable domain reads EPEVTQTPSHQVTQMGQEVILRCVPISNHLYFYWYRQILGQKVEFLVSFYNNEISEKSEIFDDQFSVERPDGSNFTLKIRSTKLEDSAMYFCASTGDVTEAFFGQGTRLTVV.

CDR3 amino acids: CASSLELAGVYEQYF. The CDR3 bases are TGTGCCAGCAGCTTAGAACTAGCGGGAGTCTACGAGCAGTACTTC. V usage is TRBV7-8 and J usage is TRBJ2-7; 11 bases map to TRBD2. The germline V gene encodes CDR1 SGHVS and CDR2 FQNEAQ. The CDR3 is 15 residues long. Trimming at V came to 1 base and at J to 3 bases, leaving 2 bases not matched to a gene.